These 22 T cell receptor beta chains were all obtained from the same sample, sequenced in a study of shared clonotypes between healthy human individuals. Clones were read by immunoSEQ multiplex PCR, and TCRdb kept only the in-frame ones, dropping some. The table lists 1.6 million or so clones, roughly 96% of them singletons. The sequenced sample consisted of naive CD4+ T cells sorted from blood. The subset: CD45RA+ positively selected. The source is a young man in good health.

The chain joins TRBV10-3 to TRBJ1-5; 7 bases are a match to TRBD1. The V gene end was trimmed by 4 bases and the J gene end by 7 bases; junction bases not matched to a gene: 10. CDR1 is ENHRY and CDR2 is SYGVKD in the germline V gene. This CDR3 comprises 15 residues. The CDR3 bases are TGTGCCATCAGTGGCGCAAAGCAGGGGGGCCAGCCCCAGCATTTT. Protein: CAISGAKQGGQPQHF.

Notes on this clone: The same CDR3 can be traced to other DNA sequences in this sample. The rearrangement links TRBV6-1 to TRBJ2-7, with no clear D. Trimming took 2 bases from V and 1 from J, leaving 9 bases between them. The CDR3 is 14 residues long. In germline, CDR1 is MNHNS, CDR2 SASEGT. CDR3: CASSERGGSYEQYF. For the CDR3, the DNA is TGTGCCAGCAGTGAAAGAGGCGGTTCCTACGAGCAGTACTTC.

CDR3 residues: CASRARSSTDTQYF. For the CDR3, the DNA is TGTGCCAGCAGGGCCCGGAGTAGCACAGATACGCAGTATTTT. V and J are TRBV6-1 and TRBJ2-3; no clear D gene. Trimming cost V 6 bases and J 0 bases, with 10 bases left between them. The V gene's germline CDR1 is MNHNS and CDR2 SASEGT. This CDR3 is built from 14 residues.

The chain joins TRBV20-1 to TRBJ2-1; a possible D gene is TRBD2 (6 bases). Trimming shortened V by 7 bases and J by 14 bases, and 15 bases separated the two germline ends. Germline V gene lookup returns CDR1 DFQATT and CDR2 SNEGSKA (reference sequence). This CDR3 region has 10 residues. Written as DNA, the CDR3 is TGCAGTGGGGAGGCGGAGACGAAGTTCTTC. Its translation is CSGEAETKFF.

The chain joins TRBV5-4 to TRBJ2-7; tentatively, D is TRBD1 or TRBD2 (5 bases each). CDR3 size: 15 residues. V shed 4 bases and J shed 6 bases, with 20 bases lying between them. Germline V gene sequence: CDR1 SGHNT, CDR2 YYREEE (reference sequence). CDR3 region: CASSPGTLLVFEQYF. DNA for the CDR3: TGTGCCAGCAGCCCCGGGACCCTCTTAGTTTTCGAGCAGTACTTC. The full variable domain, completed using reference TRBV5-4 and TRBJ2-7, is ETGVTQSPTHLIKTRGQQVTLRCSSQSGHNTVSWYQQALGQGPQFIFQYYREEENGRGNFPPRFSGLQFPNYSSELNVNALELDDSALYLCASSPGTLLVFEQYFGPGTRLTVT.

The chain combines TRBV9 with TRBJ2-5, with a weak D call TRBD2 (6 bases). The germline V gene has CDR1 SGDLS and CDR2 YYNGEE. V lost 7 bases and J lost 2, with 12 bases in between. The CDR3 contains 13 residues. This chain's CDR3 is CASGTSDQETQYF. For the CDR3, the DNA is TGTGCCAGCGGGACTTCGGATCAAGAGACCCAGTACTTC.

This sequence joins TRBV7-6 and TRBJ2-7; maybe TRBD2 (6 bases). Germline CDR1 and CDR2: SGHVS and FNYEAQ. Trimming removed 5 bases at V and 0 bases at J, with 20 bases between. CDR3 size: 17 residues. CDR3 coding DNA: TGTGCCAGCAGCCGTCGTGGCGGGGTTACCAGCTCCTACGAGCAGTACTTC. Translated, it gives CASSRRGGVTSSYEQYF.

The CDR3 loop reads CASSFTSGRADEQYF. DNA of the CDR3: TGTGCCAGCAGCTTTACTAGCGGGAGGGCCGATGAGCAGTACTTC. The V and J genes are TRBV5-5 and TRBJ2-7; the match to TRBD2 covers 13 bases. CDR1 is SGHKS and CDR2 is YYEKEE in the germline V gene (reference sequence). The V and J ends lost 2 bases and 7 bases, in that order; junction bases with no gene match: 6. The CDR3 covers 15 residues.

The chain couples TRBV15 to TRBJ2-1; D gene uncertain. Germline CDR1 reads LNHNV; CDR2 reads YYDKDF (reference sequence). The CDR3 totals 12 residues. V was cut by 0 bases and J by 8 bases, with 5 bases left in between. The CDR3 protein is CATSRDSDEQFF. In DNA, the CDR3 is TGTGCCACCAGCAGAGATTCCGATGAGCAGTTCTTC.

Notes on this clone: The sample has other DNA sequences that encode this CDR3 too. V usage is TRBV18 and J usage is TRBJ2-7, with 10 bases identical to TRBD2. The ends lost 1 base at V and 6 bases at J; junction bases unmatched: 0. Looked up from germline, CDR1 is KGHSH and CDR2 is LQKENI. This CDR3 region has 13 residues. CDR3 in amino acids: CASSPLAGGEQYF. The CDR3 DNA sequence: TGTGCCAGCTCACCACTAGCGGGAGGCGAGCAGTACTTC.

This chain uses TRBV18 with TRBJ2-7; D is perhaps TRBD1 (5 bases). CDR1 and CDR2 from the germline V gene are KGHSH and LQKENI. V was trimmed by 1 base and J by 5 bases, leaving 12 bases between them. CDR3 size: 14 residues. In nucleotides, the CDR3 is TGTGCCAGCTCACCACTTTCAGGGATCCACGAGCAGTACTTC. This sequence encodes CASSPLSGIHEQYF.

The J gene is TRBJ1-2, the V gene TRBV27, with TRBD1 identical over 7 bases. CDR1 is MNHEY, CDR2 SMNVEV, per germline (reference sequence). This CDR3 is built from 13 residues. V gave up 3 bases and J gave up 4 bases; unmatched junction bases: 2. The CDR3 here is CASSFDRAYGYTF. DNA of the CDR3: TGTGCCAGCAGTTTCGACAGGGCCTATGGCTACACCTTC.

The chain has TRBV7-9 and TRBJ2-6; D is uncertain. CDR3 length: 16 amino acids. CDR1 and CDR2 (germline): SEHNR, FQNEAQ (reference sequence). With 0 bases removed from V and 9 bases from J, the gap between germline ends came to 15 bases. The CDR3 region has the DNA TGTGCCAGCAGCTTAGCGAGAGGACCTGGTGACAACGTCCTGACTTTC. Amino acids: CASSLARGPGDNVLTF.

The chain carries TRBV28 and TRBJ2-2, with unresolved D. Germline V gene sequence: CDR1 MDHEN, CDR2 SYDVKM. This CDR3 comprises 14 residues. Trimming left V 4 bases short and J 7 bases short, with 13 bases between. The CDR3 reads CASSSHTYNGELFF. CDR3 nucleotides: TGTGCCAGCAGTTCCCACACATACAACGGGGAGCTGTTTTTT.

The genes are TRBV15 and TRBJ2-1; no definite D call. V lost 0 bases to trimming and J lost 9 bases, with 12 bases between them. The germline V gene has CDR1 LNHNV and CDR2 YYDKDF (reference sequence). This CDR3 comprises 14 residues. CDR3 sequence: CATSREKWSIEQFF. For the CDR3, the DNA is TGTGCCACCAGCAGAGAAAAATGGAGTATTGAGCAGTTCTTC.

This chain connects TRBV28 to TRBJ1-4, with no clear D. The CDR3 spans 13 residues. The V end was cut by 6 bases, the J end by 6 bases, with 11 bases between. The germline CDR1 and CDR2 sequences are MDHEN and SYDVKM. CDR3 nucleotide sequence: TGTGCCAGCAGACCAACAGAGTATGAAAAACTGTTTTTT. Amino acids: CASRPTEYEKLFF.

This clone has only one observation. The chain joins TRBV27 to TRBJ2-2, with 9 nucleotides matching TRBD2. Trimming removed 6 bases from V and 6 bases from J; junction bases left unmatched: 17. CDR1 and CDR2 from the germline V gene are MNHEY and SMNVEV (reference sequence). The CDR3 is 18 residues long. Here the CDR3 DNA reads TGTGCCAGCAGGAGCTTTAGCGGGAGCCCGAATTGGGCCGGGGAGCTGTTTTTT. Protein product: CASRSFSGSPNWAGELFF.

The chain is built from TRBV28 and TRBJ1-2; tentative D call: TRBD1 (6 bases). The germline V gene encodes CDR1 MDHEN and CDR2 SYDVKM. Trimming took off 5 bases at V and 4 bases at J, with 11 bases between the two ends. The CDR3 is 13 amino acids. As DNA, the CDR3 is TGTGCCAGCAGTGATACAGGGAGCTATGGCTACACCTTC. Its translation: CASSDTGSYGYTF.

J is TRBJ2-5 and V is TRBV6-1; 8 bases map to TRBD2. Trimming took 4 bases from V and 5 from J; bases not matched to a gene: 12. The germline V gene encodes CDR1 MNHNS and CDR2 SASEGT. CDR3 size: 16 residues. DNA of the CDR3: TGTGCCAGCAGTGCCCGACGAGCGGGAGAAGGGGAGACCCAGTACTTC. This codes for CASSARRAGEGETQYF.

The chain recombines TRBV6-5 with TRBJ1-2, with a possible D match to TRBD1 (5 bases). CDR3 size: 15 residues. The germline V and J ends were trimmed by 2 bases and 4 bases, with 14 bases remaining between them. CDR1 and CDR2 (germline): MNHEY, SVGAGI. The CDR3 loop reads CASSYAGRDFYGYTF. CDR3 in DNA: TGTGCCAGCAGTTACGCAGGCAGGGACTTCTATGGCTACACCTTC.

The chain joins TRBV14 to TRBJ1-3; no clear D. Trimming pared 5 bases from V and 3 bases from J, leaving 11 bases between. The CDR3 has 14 amino acids. Germline assignment: CDR1 SGHDN and CDR2 FVKESK. The CDR3 DNA sequence: TGTGCCAGCAGCGGGATGAGGAGTGGAAACACCATATATTTT. It translates to CASSGMRSGNTIYF.

V usage is TRBV5-1 and J usage is TRBJ1-1; 8 bases are shared with TRBD1. Per germline, CDR1 SGHRS and CDR2 YFSETQ. The J segment lost 1 base and the V segment lost 0 bases, leaving 5 bases of the junction unmatched. The CDR3 sequence is 16 residues long. The CDR3, as DNA: TGCGCCAGCAGCTTGGTGGTCGGGACAGGGAACACTGAAGCTTTCTTT. Protein: CASSLVVGTGNTEAFF.